This T cell receptor (beta chain) was identified during a study of shared clonotypes between healthy human individuals. Study results and caveats: A few donors held about 4.6% of naive CD4 clonotypes in common. Generation probabilities were higher for clonotypes shared across all four sorted-subset donors than for unshared ones.

This CDR3 comprises 13 residues. Germline V CDR1 and CDR2: SQVTM, ANQGSEA. Trimming shortened V by 7 bases and J by 0 bases, and 12 bases separated the two germline ends. This clone was picked up a small number of times. Its antigen remains unidentified. Naive CD8 cells lacked CD45RO, underwent positive selection for CCR7 and left out terminally differentiated effector memory CD45RA+ cells. Some clones are missing from TCRdb's copy, which holds only in-frame ones; the method was immunoSEQ multiplex PCR. The profile covers about 2.1 million clones, with approximately 94% appearing a single time and more than 1.5% taken by the ten largest.

The TCR was taken from a man aged 18 to 35 in good health. Some clones in this sample may be carry-over from other donors' samples. Sequences were obtained from naive CD8+ T cells from PBMCs. The chain employs TRBV29-1 and TRBJ1-1; D perhaps matches TRBD1 (6 bases). In DNA, the CDR3 is TGCAGCGCAGAACAGGGAATGAACACTGAAGCTTTCTTT. Its protein product is CSAEQGMNTEAFF. The complete variable domain, with remaining parts taken from reference TRBV29-1 and TRBJ1-1, reads SAVISQKPSRDICQRGTSLTIQCQVDSQVTMMFWYRQQPGQSLTLIATANQGSEATYESGFVIDKFPISRPNLTFSTLTVSNMSPEDSSIYLCSAEQGMNTEAFFGQGTRLTVV.